This T cell receptor (delta chain) was obtained from a study of Vδ1+ human thymocytes. Study conclusions and caveats: Around 20% of thymic delta-chain sequences were Vdelta2, with few Vdelta3, unlike blood Vdelta1+ controls. Highly polyclonal TRG and TRD repertoires with Gaussian CDR3 length distributions appeared in thymus.

Thymocytes were sorted as CD3+ TCRVdelta1+ TCRVdelta2- after alphabeta T cell depletion. For this clone: Its matching antigen is unknown. In the same sample, other DNA sequences code for this CDR3.

The CDR3 length is 24 residues. V gave up 0 bases and J gave up 2 bases; unmatched junction bases: 25. Germline CDR1 and CDR2: TSWWSYY and QGS. The template was reverse-transcribed extracted RNA. Pooled V-gene forward primers with one constant-region reverse primer generated the CDR3 amplicons by multiplex PCR. TCRdb called clones anew from the multiplex PCR reads with CATT. Among 70,000 to 90,000 delta-chain clones, more than 30% were seen once, and the ten largest hold about 0.24%. This TCR was sampled from a boy younger than two who had congenital heart surgery. This chain links TRDV1 with TRDJ1; 12 positions agree with TRDD3. Specimen: Vdelta1+ gamma-delta thymocytes from the thymus. Subset: FACS-sorted CD3+ TCRalphabeta- TCRVdelta1+ TCRVdelta2- thymocytes. CDR3 region: CALGELGSYPYWGIPPGVTDKLIF. The CDR3, as DNA: TGTGCTCTTGGGGAACTCGGCTCCTACCCGTACTGGGGGATACCCCCGGGGGTGACCGATAAACTCATCTTT.